This TCR beta chain derives from a study of radiotherapy plus CTLA-4 blockade in lung cancer. As for the study in general: Objective responses were seen in 15% to 20% of patients, disease control in approximately 29%.

Germline-derived CDR1 and CDR2 are MNHEY and SMNVEV (reference sequence). With 2 bases removed from V and 1 base from J, the gap between germline ends came to 12 bases. The CDR3 length is 15 residues. The data were produced by immunoSEQ multiplex PCR, yet TCRdb's version contains in-frame clones alone and is incomplete. The table includes some 66,000 clones, about 85% detected once. The J gene is TRBJ2-7, the V gene TRBV27, with D possibly TRBD2 on 7 matching bases. The source is a human donor with non-small cell lung cancer who had a partial response to radiotherapy plus ipilimumab. This specimen consisted of peripheral blood, obtained from a patient treated with radiotherapy plus ipilimumab. For the CDR3, the DNA is TGTGCCAGCAGTTTAATCGGGGGGCCATCCTACGAGCAGTACTTC. Protein: CASSLIGGPSYEQYF.